The 21 T cell receptor beta chains reported below all come from one sample, sequenced in a study of TIL therapy for anti-PD-1-resistant metastatic lung cancer. The immunoSEQ assay was v3. Sequencing was performed with immunoSEQ multiplex PCR; in TCRdb, only in-frame clones are kept and a portion is missing. The repertoire holds 95,000 or so clones, about three fifths seen once, with 11% in the top ten. Documented time point: pre-treatment sample, taken before nivolumab and TIL therapy. Most excised metastases sampled were pleural nodules or supraclavicular lymph nodes. The sequenced sample was tumor tissue, obtained at baseline. These receptors were obtained from a person between 25 and 80 years old with non-small cell lung cancer.

Only a few counts were recorded for this clone. The chain combines TRBV19 with TRBJ1-5, with 10 bases matching TRBD1. This CDR3 has 15 amino acids. V lost 3 bases and J lost 6; bases outside the gene matches: 5. Germline V gene data show CDR1 as LNHDA and CDR2 as SQIVND (reference sequence). The CDR3 DNA reads TGTGCCAGTAGTATCGCCCGGGACAGGGGTCAGCCCCAGCATTTT. It translates to CASSIARDRGQPQHF.

The chain employs TRBV3-1 (or the pseudogene TRBV3-2) and TRBJ1-5; the match to TRBD1 covers 7 bases. Germline-derived CDR1 and CDR2 are LGHDT and YNNKEL (reference sequence). After removal of 6 bases from V and 2 bases from J, the junction contained 28 bases not matched to a gene. This CDR3 spans 22 amino acids. The CDR3: CASRVQVQGNRGKRAGNQPQHF. CDR3 DNA: TGTGCCAGCAGGGTTCAGGTTCAGGGGAACAGGGGTAAGAGAGCCGGCAATCAGCCCCAGCATTTT.

This clone was seen a single time. The chain employs TRBV5-6 and TRBJ1-2, with D unclear. The CDR3 runs to 13 residues. The germline V and J ends were trimmed by 0 bases and 2 bases, with 5 bases remaining between them. Germline V gene data show CDR1 as SGHDT and CDR2 as YYEEEE. CDR3 bases: TGTGCCAGCAGCTTGGTCGGCAACTATGGCTACACCTTC. Its translation is CASSLVGNYGYTF.

The gene calls are TRBV7-8 and TRBJ2-5; D is tentatively TRBD1 or TRBD2 (5 bases each). The CDR3 loop spans 14 amino acids. V was trimmed by 6 bases and J by 1 base, leaving 12 bases between them. CDR1 is SGHVS, CDR2 FQNEAQ, per germline. The CDR3 sequence is CASRGTELQETQYF. As DNA, the CDR3 is TGTGCCAGCAGGGGGACGGAGCTCCAAGAGACCCAGTACTTC.

The chain carries TRBV6-5 and TRBJ1-2, with D uncertain. The CDR3 spans 12 residues. With 2 bases removed from V and 8 bases from J, the gap between germline ends came to 9 bases. The germline CDR1 and CDR2 sequences are MNHEY and SVGAGI. The CDR3 loop reads CASSYGPGGYTF. Here the CDR3 DNA reads TGTGCCAGCAGTTACGGACCTGGAGGCTACACCTTC.

The genes are TRBV19 and TRBJ2-1, with D perhaps TRBD1 (6 bases). From germline, CDR1 is LNHDA and CDR2 SQIVND (reference sequence). Trimming pared 5 bases from V and 4 bases from J, leaving 12 bases between. There are 14 residues in the CDR3. The CDR3 DNA reads as TGTGCCAGTAGTCTCGGACAGCCTTACAATGAGCAGTTCTTC. It is translated as CASSLGQPYNEQFF. Together with reference TRBV19 and TRBJ2-1, the CDR3 gives the full variable domain: DGGITQSPKYLFRKEGQNVTLSCEQNLNHDAMYWYRQDPGQGLRLIYYSQIVNDFQKGDIAEGYSVSREKKESFPLTVTSAQKNPTAFYLCASSLGQPYNEQFFGPGTRLTVL.

This chain links TRBV24-1 with TRBJ2-3; 7 bases map to TRBD2. The V segment lost 5 bases and the J segment 0 bases; nucleotides outside the gene matches: 4. Germline CDR1 is KGHDR and CDR2 is SFDVKD. The CDR3 has 15 residues. The CDR3 reads CATSGEGGSTDTQYF. CDR3 DNA sequence: TGTGCCACCAGTGGGGAGGGCGGGAGCACAGATACGCAGTATTTT.

The rearrangement uses TRBV9 and TRBJ1-6, with D hard to call. V dropped 0 bases and J dropped 6 bases, with 10 bases sitting between them. Per the germline V gene, CDR1 is SGDLS and CDR2 is YYNGEE. The CDR3 covers 15 residues. DNA for the CDR3: TGTGCCAGCAGCGTAGCTCACAGTCTTAATTCACCCCTCCACTTT. It specifies CASSVAHSLNSPLHF.

The chain employs TRBV29-1 and TRBJ1-4; a possible D gene is TRBD1 (5 bases). The CDR3 runs 13 residues. The V end was cut by 1 base, the J end by 13 bases, with 16 bases between. Germline CDR1 reads SQVTM; CDR2 reads ANQGSEA. In DNA form, the CDR3 reads TGCAGCGTTGAAGTAGTAGGGCCGGGGGGACTGTTTTTT. Encoded protein: CSVEVVGPGGLFF. The whole variable domain, filled in from reference TRBV29-1 and TRBJ1-4, reads SAVISQKPSRDICQRGTSLTIQCQVDSQVTMMFWYRQQPGQSLTLIATANQGSEATYESGFVIDKFPISRPNLTFSTLTVSNMSPEDSSIYLCSVEVVGPGGLFFGSGTQLSVL.

J is TRBJ1-1 and V is TRBV27; no reliable D call. This CDR3 has 17 residues. Germline CDR1 and CDR2: MNHEY and SMNVEV (reference sequence). V dropped 0 bases and J dropped 6 bases, with 20 bases sitting between them. CDR3 coding DNA: TGTGCCAGCAGTTTATCGATCGGGAGCCACGTTGGACCTGAAGCTTTCTTT. Protein sequence: CASSLSIGSHVGPEAFF.

This chain connects TRBV4-1 to TRBJ1-3, with 7 bases that match TRBD1. Per germline, CDR1 MGHRA and CDR2 YSYEKL. The CDR3 sequence is 16 residues long. V lost 4 bases and J lost 0; bases outside the gene matches: 6. DNA of the CDR3: TGCGCCAGCAGCCCCCGGACAGGCCGCTCTGGAAACACCATATATTTT. Encoded protein: CASSPRTGRSGNTIYF.

The rearrangement links TRBV5-1 to TRBJ1-6; tentatively, D is TRBD1 (5 bases). There are 15 residues in the CDR3. The V end was cut by 0 bases, the J end by 4 bases, with 8 bases between. Germline V gives CDR1 SGHRS, CDR2 YFSETQ. In DNA form, the CDR3 reads TGCGCCAGCAGCTTGGAGGCAGGGTATAATTCACCCCTCCACTTT. It codes for CASSLEAGYNSPLHF. The whole variable domain, remainder taken from reference TRBV5-1 and TRBJ1-6, is KAGVTQTPRYLIKTRGQQVTLSCSPISGHRSVSWYQQTPGQGLQFLFEYFSETQRNKGNFPGRFSGRQFSNSRSEMNVSTLELGDSALYLCASSLEAGYNSPLHFGNGTRLTVT.

V is TRBV28 and J is TRBJ2-2; perhaps TRBD1 as D (8 bases). V dropped 4 bases and J dropped 4 bases, with 13 bases sitting between them. Germline CDR1 is MDHEN and CDR2 is SYDVKM. The length of the CDR3 is 15 residues. CDR3 sequence reads: CASSSNRGGTGELFF. DNA for the CDR3: TGTGCCAGCAGTTCGAACAGGGGGGGCACCGGGGAGCTGTTTTTT.

Note on this clone: The sample contains more than one DNA sequence encoding this CDR3. The chain combines TRBV5-1 with TRBJ2-7, with 7 bases matching TRBD1. Germline assignment: CDR1 SGHRS and CDR2 YFSETQ. Trimming at V came to 3 bases and at J to 1 base, leaving 4 bases not matched to a gene. The length of the CDR3 is 14 residues. This CDR3 is CASSSGTASYEQYF. CDR3 sequence (DNA): TGCGCCAGCAGCTCTGGGACAGCATCCTACGAGCAGTACTTC.

V gene TRBV27 combines with J gene TRBJ2-3; no clear D gene. V lost 2 bases and J lost 0, with 9 bases in between. The CDR3 spans 15 residues. From germline, CDR1 is MNHEY and CDR2 SMNVEV (reference sequence). The CDR3 loop reads CASSLQTPSTDTQYF. The CDR3 DNA is TGTGCCAGCAGTTTACAGACCCCTAGCACAGATACGCAGTATTTT.

The rearrangement joins TRBV27 to TRBJ2-3; TRBD2 agrees at 12 bases. This CDR3 is 16 amino acids long. Germline V gene data show CDR1 as MNHEY and CDR2 as SMNVEV (reference sequence). V lost 5 bases to trimming and J lost 1 base; unmatched junction nucleotides: 4. The CDR3 sequence is CASSHRLAGGTDTQYF. The CDR3 DNA is TGTGCCAGCAGTCACCGACTAGCGGGAGGCACAGATACGCAGTATTTT.

The gene calls are TRBV15 and TRBJ2-5; either TRBD1 or TRBD2 may supply D (5 bases each). The germline V gene has CDR1 LNHNV and CDR2 YYDKDF (reference sequence). The CDR3 is 15 residues long. Trimming removed 1 base from V and 3 bases from J, with 12 bases in between. The CDR3 protein is CATSRAPGTKETQYF. The CDR3 DNA reads as TGTGCCACCAGCAGAGCCCCCGGGACGAAAGAGACCCAGTACTTC.

The V call is TRBV4-1, the J call TRBJ1-4; no clear D. V lost 0 bases and J 4 bases, leaving 9 bases between the germline ends. The length of the CDR3 is 15 residues. Germline lookup yields CDR1 MGHRA and CDR2 YSYEKL. The CDR3 protein is CASSQDRPSNEKLFF. The DNA for the CDR3 is TGCGCCAGCAGCCAAGATCGACCCAGTAATGAAAAACTGTTTTTT.

The V call is TRBV28, the J call TRBJ2-5; 7 positions match TRBD1. This CDR3 region has 15 residues. Per germline, CDR1 MDHEN and CDR2 SYDVKM. V gave up 5 bases and J gave up 1 base; unmatched junction bases: 7. Written as DNA, the CDR3 is TGTGCCAGCAGTCTGCCCGGGACAGTCCAAGAGACCCAGTACTTC. It yields the protein CASSLPGTVQETQYF.

The chain joins TRBV28 to TRBJ2-1; possibly TRBD1 for D (5 bases). The CDR3 covers 15 residues. Germline CDR1 reads MDHEN; CDR2 reads SYDVKM. Trimming removed 2 bases at V and 0 bases at J, with 8 bases between. The CDR3 spells CASSLGHSSYNEQFF. The CDR3 DNA reads TGTGCCAGCAGTTTAGGACATAGCTCCTACAATGAGCAGTTCTTC.

The J gene is TRBJ2-1, the V gene TRBV10-3; D is ambiguous. The CDR3 is made up of 12 amino acids. V was cut by 6 bases and J by 7 bases, with 10 bases left in between. Germline-derived CDR1 and CDR2 are ENHRY and SYGVKD. Written as DNA, the CDR3 is TGTGCCATCAGCTTAGTCGAAAATGAGCAGTTCTTC. Protein product: CAISLVENEQFF.